The next 30 T cell receptor beta chains were all read from a single sample in a study of shared clonotypes between healthy human individuals. CD45RO-negative, CCR7-positively selected cells formed the naive CD8 fraction, excluding terminally differentiated effector memory CD45RA+ cells. Repertoires were generated with immunoSEQ multiplex PCR, while TCRdb's copy carries only in-frame clones and drops some. The table lists hundreds of thousands of clones, roughly 96% of them singletons. The sample consisted of naive CD8+ T cells sorted from blood. The receptors originated from a woman between 25 and 40 years old in good health.

This chain joins TRBV10-3 and TRBJ2-5, with TRBD1 identical over 12 bases. The V gene's germline CDR1 is ENHRY and CDR2 SYGVKD. The CDR3 extends over 16 amino acids. The V segment lost 3 bases and the J segment 3 bases; nucleotides outside the gene matches: 5. The chain's CDR3 is CAISDRDRGQEETQYF. In DNA form, the CDR3 reads TGTGCCATCAGTGATCGGGACAGGGGGCAAGAAGAGACCCAGTACTTC.

This chain joins TRBV28 and TRBJ1-2; D is undetermined. The germline V and J ends were trimmed by 7 bases and 7 bases, with 10 bases remaining between them. This CDR3 is built from 11 residues. Germline CDR1 is MDHEN and CDR2 is SYDVKM. For the CDR3, the DNA is TGTGCCAGCATAGGTATGGTTGGCTACACCTTC. Encoded protein: CASIGMVGYTF.

This sequence joins TRBV19 and TRBJ2-2; D possibly uses TRBD1 or TRBD2 (5 bases each). This CDR3 has 17 residues. V lost 0 bases to trimming and J lost 2 bases, with 13 bases between them. CDR1 is LNHDA and CDR2 is SQIVND in the germline V gene (reference sequence). DNA for the CDR3: TGTGCCAGTAGTATAGATCTTGGGGACCCAAACACCGGGGAGCTGTTTTTT. It codes for CASSIDLGDPNTGELFF.

In nucleotides, the CDR3 is TGCGCCAGCAGTCGACCCGACAGGGGCAGCTACGAGCAGTACTTC. Residues: CASSRPDRGSYEQYF. The J gene is TRBJ2-5, the V gene TRBV23-1, with 8 bases that match TRBD1. The J call is in doubt because the DNA end fits TRBJ2-7 better. TRBV23-1 is marked as an open reading frame, function uncertain. This CDR3 region has 15 residues.

V is TRBV10-3 and J is TRBJ1-1; D gene unclear. The length of the CDR3 is 10 residues. Germline CDR1 reads ENHRY; CDR2 reads SYGVKD. V was cut by 7 bases and J by 8 bases, with 8 bases left in between. The CDR3 spells CAIIGSEAFF. The CDR3 region has the DNA TGTGCCATCATTGGATCAGAAGCTTTCTTT.

This sequence joins TRBV28 and TRBJ2-1; 9 nucleotides agree with TRBD2. The V segment lost 2 bases and the J segment 6 bases; nucleotides outside the gene matches: 5. The CDR3 sequence is 15 residues long. Germline V gives CDR1 MDHEN, CDR2 SYDVKM. The CDR3 sequence: CASSLRREGPNEQFF. The DNA for the CDR3 is TGTGCCAGCAGTTTACGGCGGGAGGGCCCCAATGAGCAGTTCTTC.

The genes are TRBV29-1 and TRBJ2-5; TRBD1 agrees at 10 bases. Germline assignment: CDR1 SQVTM and CDR2 ANQGSEA. This CDR3 region has 14 residues. Losses at the gene ends were 4 bases for V and 3 bases for J; bases not matched to a gene: 5. The CDR3 protein is CSVVRTGGKETQYF. In nucleotides, the CDR3 is TGCAGCGTTGTTAGGACAGGGGGAAAAGAGACCCAGTACTTC.

The chain employs TRBV27 and TRBJ2-1, with 8 bases that match TRBD2. Per the germline V gene, CDR1 is MNHEY and CDR2 is SMNVEV (reference sequence). Trimming at V came to 5 bases and at J to 7 bases, leaving 7 bases not matched to a gene. This CDR3 spans 14 amino acids. CDR3 loop: CASSISGIYNEQFF. The CDR3, as DNA: TGTGCCAGCAGTATTAGCGGGATATATAATGAGCAGTTCTTC.

The chain joins TRBV30 to TRBJ2-7, with D possibly TRBD2 on 5 matching bases. Germline-derived CDR1 and CDR2 are GTSNPN and SVGIG (reference sequence). Trimming stripped 2 bases from V and 4 bases from J, with 12 bases between. The CDR3 is 13 amino acids. CDR3: CAWSRPPGYEQYF. The CDR3 DNA is TGTGCCTGGAGTAGGCCGCCGGGGTACGAGCAGTACTTC.

The CDR3 region has the DNA TGCGCCAGCAGCCAAGATCCCAGATTACGTGCACGGGAGCTGTTTTTT. This translates into CASSQDPRLRARELFF. The gene calls are TRBV4-1 and TRBJ2-2; D gene ambiguous. The CDR3 sequence is 16 residues long. Trimming stripped 0 bases from V and 9 bases from J, with 17 bases between. Germline V lookup: CDR1 MGHRA, CDR2 YSYEKL.

This clone was counted between two and nine times. The V gene is TRBV30, the J gene TRBJ1-4, with D unclear. Trimming removed 3 bases from V and 4 bases from J, with 6 bases in between. The V gene's germline CDR1 is GTSNPN and CDR2 SVGIG (reference sequence). The CDR3 runs 12 residues. CDR3 sequence reads: CAWRQINEKLFF. In DNA form, the CDR3 reads TGTGCCTGGAGGCAGATTAATGAAAAACTGTTTTTT.

The chain joins TRBV13 to TRBJ1-1; no clear D gene. Trimming took 5 bases from V and 4 from J, leaving 11 bases between them. Germline lookup yields CDR1 PRHDT and CDR2 FYEKMQ (reference sequence). The CDR3 totals 13 residues. The CDR3 spells CASSGWSVTEAFF. The CDR3 DNA is TGTGCCAGCAGCGGGTGGTCGGTCACTGAAGCTTTCTTT.

The gene calls are TRBV28 and TRBJ2-7; 10 positions agree with TRBD1. CDR3 length: 15 residues. The germline gives CDR1 MDHEN, CDR2 SYDVKM. The V gene end was trimmed by 6 bases and the J gene end by 7 bases; junction bases not matched to a gene: 12. The CDR3 nucleotides read TGTGCCAGCAGGGTACGGTGGGACAGGGGTGGTGAGCAGTACTTC. Its translation: CASRVRWDRGGEQYF.

The J gene is TRBJ1-1, the V gene TRBV4-1; D gene unclear. CDR3 size: 14 residues. Germline V gene data show CDR1 as MGHRA and CDR2 as YSYEKL. V lost 4 bases to trimming and J lost 7 bases, with 16 bases between them. The CDR3 nucleotides read TGCGCCAGCAGCCTCGGGATTTTAACCCATGAAGCTTTCTTT. Its translation is CASSLGILTHEAFF.

The chain links TRBV6-5 to TRBJ2-7, with 7 bases lining up with TRBD2. The CDR3 has 15 residues. V shed 6 bases and J 2 bases; nucleotides not matched to a gene: 10. In germline, CDR1 is MNHEY, CDR2 SVGAGI. The chain's CDR3 is CASRTLAGPPYEQYF. The CDR3, as DNA: TGTGCCAGCAGGACCTTAGCGGGTCCCCCCTACGAGCAGTACTTC.

This clone came up once. Here the CDR3 DNA reads TGTGCCAGCAGTTTAGGAACGCGGAACACTGAAGCTTTCTTT. This translates into CASSLGTRNTEAFF. This chain joins TRBV27 and TRBJ1-1, with no clear D. V was cut by 2 bases and J by 1 base, with 8 bases left in between. Germline loops: CDR1 MNHEY, CDR2 SMNVEV (reference sequence). The CDR3 runs to 14 residues.

V is TRBV10-3 and J is TRBJ2-1; 11 nucleotides agree with TRBD1. With V trimmed by 8 bases and J by 8 bases, 5 bases remained unmatched. Germline CDR1 reads ENHRY; CDR2 reads SYGVKD. The CDR3 runs 13 residues. The CDR3 sequence is CAIWGQGVDEQFF. Written as DNA, the CDR3 is TGTGCCATCTGGGGACAGGGGGTGGATGAGCAGTTCTTC.

The V gene is TRBV4-1, the J gene TRBJ2-2; TRBD2 agrees at 14 bases. Looked up from germline, CDR1 is MGHRA and CDR2 is YSYEKL. Losses at the gene ends were 4 bases for V and 10 bases for J; bases not matched to a gene: 8. The CDR3 has 16 amino acids. The DNA for the CDR3 is TGCGCCAGCAGCCCCAGACTAGCGGGAGGGCCCCAGGAGCTGTTTTTT. This codes for CASSPRLAGGPQELFF.

Only a few counts were recorded for this clone. The rearrangement uses TRBV14 and TRBJ1-1; no definite D call. Trimming removed 2 bases at V and 4 bases at J, with 11 bases between. The germline V gene encodes CDR1 SGHDN and CDR2 FVKESK. This CDR3 region has 14 residues. The CDR3 sequence is CASSQMGSSTEAFF. CDR3 sequence (DNA): TGTGCCAGCAGCCAAATGGGCAGCTCCACTGAAGCTTTCTTT.

J is TRBJ1-4 and V is TRBV27; tentative D call: TRBD1 (6 bases). The length of the CDR3 is 15 residues. Trimming pared 2 bases from V and 7 bases from J, leaving 14 bases between. The germline gives CDR1 MNHEY, CDR2 SMNVEV (reference sequence). This CDR3 reads CASSLLGQRVEKLFF. CDR3 coding DNA: TGTGCCAGCAGTTTACTCGGACAGAGGGTTGAAAAACTGTTTTTT. The whole variable domain, remainder taken from reference TRBV27 and TRBJ1-4, is EAQVTQNPRYLITVTGKKLTVTCSQNMNHEYMSWYRQDPGLGLRQIYYSMNVEVTDKGDVPEGYKVSRKEKRNFPLILESPSPNQTSLYFCASSLLGQRVEKLFFGSGTQLSVL.

The CDR3 loop is CASSLPGPDTQYF. In DNA form, the CDR3 reads TGCGCCAGCAGCCTCCCAGGCCCAGATACGCAGTATTTT. V is TRBV4-1 and J is TRBJ2-3; D ambiguous. Between the trimmed V and J ends, which lost 4 bases and 4 bases, there was a span of 9 bases. Per germline, CDR1 MGHRA and CDR2 YSYEKL. This CDR3 spans 13 amino acids.

The V call is TRBV28, the J call TRBJ1-5; the D is unclear. CDR3 length: 14 amino acids. CDR1 and CDR2 (germline): MDHEN, SYDVKM. V was pared by 6 bases and J by 0 bases, with 9 bases between. This chain's CDR3 is CASSRFISNQPQHF. CDR3 bases: TGTGCCAGCAGCCGCTTTATTAGCAATCAGCCCCAGCATTTT.

The genes are TRBV30 and TRBJ1-1; D call uncertain. Per the germline V gene, CDR1 is GTSNPN and CDR2 is SVGIG (reference sequence). V was trimmed by 5 bases and J by 11 bases, leaving 15 bases between them. CDR3 length: 11 amino acids. The CDR3 DNA sequence: TGTGCCTGGGGGATTGTGACCGAGGCTTTCTTT. Its translation: CAWGIVTEAFF.

Worth noting for this clone: The junction and the germline gene differ at one end; a read error may be behind it. CDR3 in amino acids: CASSVADSPSLALF. The CDR3 DNA reads as TGTGCCAGCAGCGTAGCTGATAGTCCCTCTCTCGCACTCTTC. V usage is TRBV9 and J usage is TRBJ2-1, with D unresolved. The CDR3 loop spans 14 amino acids. Germline CDR1 SGDLS, CDR2 YYNGEE.

Comment on this clone: The junction departs from germline at one end; a sequencing error may be responsible. The chain links TRBV6-5 to TRBJ1-1; D gene uncertain. CDR3 length equals 12 residues. The germline V gene has CDR1 MNHEY and CDR2 SVGAGI. The CDR3 coding sequence is TGTCCCAGCCGGGATTGCGACACTGAAGCTTTCTTT. This translates into CPSRDCDTEAFF.

This rearrangement joins TRBV5-5 to TRBJ2-7; D call uncertain. CDR3 size: 14 residues. V lost 1 base and J lost 4, with 12 bases in between. Per germline, CDR1 SGHKS and CDR2 YYEKEE (reference sequence). The CDR3: CASSLFLGMYEQYF. The CDR3, as DNA: TGTGCCAGCAGCTTGTTCCTAGGCATGTACGAGCAGTACTTC.

CDR3 DNA sequence: TGTGCCAGCAGCGTCATCAGCGGGCCCTACAATGAGCAGTTCTTC. This encodes CASSVISGPYNEQFF. The J gene is TRBJ2-1, the V gene TRBV5-6; perhaps TRBD2 as D (6 bases). V lost 4 bases and J 2 bases, leaving 13 bases between the germline ends. This CDR3 has 15 amino acids. The V gene's germline CDR1 is SGHDT and CDR2 YYEEEE.

V gene TRBV27 combines with J gene TRBJ2-1; 11 nucleotides match TRBD2. Looked up from germline, CDR1 is MNHEY and CDR2 is SMNVEV (reference sequence). With 7 bases clipped from V and 0 bases from J, the junction kept 2 bases outside the gene matches. The CDR3 consists of 15 residues. CDR3: CASITSGGSYNEQFF. CDR3 DNA sequence: TGTGCCAGCATTACTAGCGGGGGCTCCTACAATGAGCAGTTCTTC.

The CDR3 nucleotides are TGTGCCAGCAGTGAATGGGTAGCGGGAGAAGGGGACACCGGGGAGCTGTTTTTT. This encodes CASSEWVAGEGDTGELFF. This rearrangement joins TRBV6-1 to TRBJ2-2; 9 bases are shared with TRBD2. Germline V gene sequence: CDR1 MNHNS, CDR2 SASEGT. CDR3 size: 18 residues. The junction had 10 bases not matched to a gene; V was cut back by 2 bases and J by 3 bases.

The chain carries TRBV6-6 and TRBJ2-7, with 9 bases fitting TRBD2. The ends lost 6 bases at V and 2 bases at J; junction bases unmatched: 8. Per the germline V gene, CDR1 is MNHNY and CDR2 is SVGAGI (reference sequence). CDR3 length: 15 amino acids. In nucleotides, the CDR3 is TGTGCCAGCAGCCCTCCTAGCGGGGAACCCTACGAGCAGTACTTC. Its protein is CASSPPSGEPYEQYF.